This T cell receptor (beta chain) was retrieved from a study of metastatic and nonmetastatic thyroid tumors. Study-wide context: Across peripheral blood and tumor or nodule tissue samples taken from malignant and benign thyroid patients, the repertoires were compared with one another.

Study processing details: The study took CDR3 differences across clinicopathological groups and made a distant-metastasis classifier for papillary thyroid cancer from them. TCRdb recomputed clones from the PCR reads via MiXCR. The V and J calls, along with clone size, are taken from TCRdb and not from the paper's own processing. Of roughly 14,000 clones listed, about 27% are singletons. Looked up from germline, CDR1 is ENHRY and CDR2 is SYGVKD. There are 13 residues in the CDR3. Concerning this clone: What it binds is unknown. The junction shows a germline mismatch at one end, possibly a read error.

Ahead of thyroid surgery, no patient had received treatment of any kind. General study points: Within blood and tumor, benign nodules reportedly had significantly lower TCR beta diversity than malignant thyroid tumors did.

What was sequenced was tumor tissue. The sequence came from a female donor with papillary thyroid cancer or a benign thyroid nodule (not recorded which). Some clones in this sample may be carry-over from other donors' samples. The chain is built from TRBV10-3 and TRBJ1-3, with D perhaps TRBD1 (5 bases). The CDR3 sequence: CAISESQGNNIYF. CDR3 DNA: TGTGCAATCAGTGAAAGTCAGGGAAACAACATATATTTT.